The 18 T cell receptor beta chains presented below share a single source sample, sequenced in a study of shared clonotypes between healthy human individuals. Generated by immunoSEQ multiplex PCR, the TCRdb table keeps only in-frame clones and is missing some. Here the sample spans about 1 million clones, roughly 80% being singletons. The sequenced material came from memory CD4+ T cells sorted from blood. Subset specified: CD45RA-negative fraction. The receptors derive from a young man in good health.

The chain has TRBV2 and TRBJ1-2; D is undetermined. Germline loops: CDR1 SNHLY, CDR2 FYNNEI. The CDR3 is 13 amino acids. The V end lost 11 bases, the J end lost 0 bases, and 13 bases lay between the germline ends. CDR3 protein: CAGRDPANYGYTF. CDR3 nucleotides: TGTGCCGGTAGGGATCCGGCTAACTATGGCTACACCTTC.

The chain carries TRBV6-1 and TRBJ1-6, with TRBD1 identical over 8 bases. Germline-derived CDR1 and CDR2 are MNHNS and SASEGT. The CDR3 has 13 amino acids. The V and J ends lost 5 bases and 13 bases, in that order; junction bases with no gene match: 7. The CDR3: CASSSKTGAPLHF. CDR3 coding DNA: TGTGCCAGCAGTTCCAAGACAGGGGCCCCCCTCCACTTT.

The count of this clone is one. This CDR3 reads CASRRGNEQFF. As DNA, the CDR3 is TGTGCCAGCCGAAGAGGGAATGAGCAGTTCTTC. The rearrangement uses TRBV6-5 and TRBJ2-1, with a tentative D call TRBD2 (5 bases). CDR1 MNHEY and CDR2 SVGAGI come from the germline V gene. This CDR3 is 11 amino acids long. Trimming took off 8 bases at V and 7 bases at J, with 9 bases between the two ends.

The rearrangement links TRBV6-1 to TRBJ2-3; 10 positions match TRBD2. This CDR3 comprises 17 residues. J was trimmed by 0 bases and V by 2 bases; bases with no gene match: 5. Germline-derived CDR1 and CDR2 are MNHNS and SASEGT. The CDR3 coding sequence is TGTGCCAGCAGTGAACTTAGCGGGGGGCTCAGCACAGATACGCAGTATTTT. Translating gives CASSELSGGLSTDTQYF.

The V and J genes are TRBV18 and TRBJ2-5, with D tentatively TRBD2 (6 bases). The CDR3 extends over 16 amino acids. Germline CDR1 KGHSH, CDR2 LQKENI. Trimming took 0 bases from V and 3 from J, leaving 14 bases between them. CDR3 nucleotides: TGTGCCAGCTCACCACCCGGGAGACTAGGGGAAGAGACCCAGTACTTC. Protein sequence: CASSPPGRLGEETQYF.

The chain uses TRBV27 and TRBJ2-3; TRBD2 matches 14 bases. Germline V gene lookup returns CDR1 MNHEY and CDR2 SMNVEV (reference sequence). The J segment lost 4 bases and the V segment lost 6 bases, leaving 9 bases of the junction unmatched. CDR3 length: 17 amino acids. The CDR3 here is CASRTPGLAGVSDTQYF. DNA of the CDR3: TGTGCCAGCAGGACTCCGGGACTAGCGGGAGTATCAGATACGCAGTATTTT.

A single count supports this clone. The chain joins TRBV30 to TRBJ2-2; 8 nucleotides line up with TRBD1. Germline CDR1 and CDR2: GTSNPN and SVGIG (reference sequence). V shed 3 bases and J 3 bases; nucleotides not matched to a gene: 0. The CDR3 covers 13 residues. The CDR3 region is CAWRTGDTGELFF. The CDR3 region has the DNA TGTGCCTGGAGGACAGGGGACACCGGGGAGCTGTTTTTT.

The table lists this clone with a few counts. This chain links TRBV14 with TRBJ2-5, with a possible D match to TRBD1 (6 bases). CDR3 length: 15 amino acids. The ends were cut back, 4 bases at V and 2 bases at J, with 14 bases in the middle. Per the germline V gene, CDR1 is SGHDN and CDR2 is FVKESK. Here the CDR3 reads CASSPGHGPQETQYF. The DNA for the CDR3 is TGTGCCAGCAGCCCGGGACACGGGCCTCAAGAGACCCAGTACTTC.

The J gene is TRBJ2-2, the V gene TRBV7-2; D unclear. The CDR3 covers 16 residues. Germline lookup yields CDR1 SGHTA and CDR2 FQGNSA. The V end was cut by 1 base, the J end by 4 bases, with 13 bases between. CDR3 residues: CASSLEGRVSTGELFF. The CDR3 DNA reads TGTGCCAGCAGCTTAGAAGGCCGAGTTTCCACCGGGGAGCTGTTTTTT.

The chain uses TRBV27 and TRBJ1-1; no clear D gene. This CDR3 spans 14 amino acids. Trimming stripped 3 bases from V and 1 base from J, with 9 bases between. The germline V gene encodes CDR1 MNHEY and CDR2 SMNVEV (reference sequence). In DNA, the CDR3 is TGTGCCAGCAGTTTCCAATCTCGGAACACTGAAGCTTTCTTT. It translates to CASSFQSRNTEAFF.

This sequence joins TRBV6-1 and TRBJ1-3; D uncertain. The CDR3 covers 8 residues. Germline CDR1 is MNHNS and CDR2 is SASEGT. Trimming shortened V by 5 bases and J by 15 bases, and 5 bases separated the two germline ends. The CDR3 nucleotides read TGTGCCAGCAGTTCCTCATATTTT. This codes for CASSSSYF.

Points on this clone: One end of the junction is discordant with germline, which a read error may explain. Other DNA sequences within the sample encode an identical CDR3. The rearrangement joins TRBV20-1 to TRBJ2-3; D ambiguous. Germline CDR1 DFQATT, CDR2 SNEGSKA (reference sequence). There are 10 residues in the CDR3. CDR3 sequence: CSAREDTQYF. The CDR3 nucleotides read TGCAGTGCGAGAGAAGATACGCAGTATTTT.

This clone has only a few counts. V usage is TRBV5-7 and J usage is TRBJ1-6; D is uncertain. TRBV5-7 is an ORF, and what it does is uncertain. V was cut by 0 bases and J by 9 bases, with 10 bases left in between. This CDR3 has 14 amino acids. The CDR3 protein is CASSLAEPLSPLHF. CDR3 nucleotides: TGTGCCAGCAGCTTGGCCGAGCCGCTTTCACCCCTCCACTTT.

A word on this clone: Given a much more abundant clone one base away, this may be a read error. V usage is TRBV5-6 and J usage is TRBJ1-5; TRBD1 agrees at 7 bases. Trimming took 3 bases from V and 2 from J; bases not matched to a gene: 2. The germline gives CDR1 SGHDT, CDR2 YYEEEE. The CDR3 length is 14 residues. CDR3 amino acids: CASSSGTGNQPQHF. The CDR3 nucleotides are TGTGCCAGCAGCTCAGGGACAGGCAATCAGCCCCAGCATTTT.

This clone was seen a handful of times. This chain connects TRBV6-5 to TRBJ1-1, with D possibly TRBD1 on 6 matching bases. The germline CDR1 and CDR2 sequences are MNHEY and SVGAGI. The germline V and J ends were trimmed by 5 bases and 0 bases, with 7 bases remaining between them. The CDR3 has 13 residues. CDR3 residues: CASSRDMNTEAFF. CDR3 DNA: TGTGCCAGCAGTAGGGACATGAACACTGAAGCTTTCTTT.

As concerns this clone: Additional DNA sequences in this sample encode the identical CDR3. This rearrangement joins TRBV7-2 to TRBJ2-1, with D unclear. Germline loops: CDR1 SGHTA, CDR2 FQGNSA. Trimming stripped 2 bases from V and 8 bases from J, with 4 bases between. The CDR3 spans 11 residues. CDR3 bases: TGTGCCAGCAGCTTATTCTATGAGCAGTTCTTC. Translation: CASSLFYEQFF.

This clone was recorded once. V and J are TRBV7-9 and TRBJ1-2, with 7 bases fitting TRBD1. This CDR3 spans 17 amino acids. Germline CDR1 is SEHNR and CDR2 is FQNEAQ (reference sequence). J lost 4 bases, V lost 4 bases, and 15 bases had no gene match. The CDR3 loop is CASSSRSGGDGTYGYTF. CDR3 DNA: TGTGCCAGCAGCTCCAGATCAGGGGGAGACGGTACCTATGGCTACACCTTC. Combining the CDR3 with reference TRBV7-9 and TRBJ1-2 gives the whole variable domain DTGVSQNPRHKITKRGQNVTFRCDPISEHNRLYWYRQTLGQGPEFLTYFQNEAQLEKSRLLSDRFSAERPKGSFSTLEIQRTEQGDSAMYLCASSSRSGGDGTYGYTFGSGTRLTVV.

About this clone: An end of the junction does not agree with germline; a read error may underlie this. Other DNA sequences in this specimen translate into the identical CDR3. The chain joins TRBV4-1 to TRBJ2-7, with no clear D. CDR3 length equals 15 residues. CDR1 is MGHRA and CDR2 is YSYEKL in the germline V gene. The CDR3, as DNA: TGTGCCAGCAGCCACGGACCCGAGACGGCCTACGAGCAGTACTTC. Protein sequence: CASSHGPETAYEQYF.